The T cell receptor (beta chain) under discussion was sequenced for a study of cytomegalovirus exposure and HLA in healthy donors. The CDR3 loop spans 14 amino acids. V lost 0 bases and J 8 bases, leaving 11 bases between the germline ends. Germline values: CDR1 SGDLS, CDR2 YYNGEE. Points on this clone: The antigen remains unidentified.

Researchers ran the PCR with 60 Vbeta and 13 Jbeta primers. Libraries were prepared by immunoSEQ multiplex PCR; TCRdb keeps only in-frame clonotypes and omits some of them. The data contain approximately 140,000 clones, roughly four fifths of them singletons. Study-wide results and caveats: When analyzed later, the rates of TCR association showed variation by HLA locus, with DRB1 the most and HLA-C the fewest. Data from an earlier analysis indicated that most TCR beta V segments were productive either about 90% or about 30% of the time. TRBV6-2, TRBV6-3 and some other V segments were excluded as indistinguishable. It was likely that a cluster of highly shared sequence variants was a sequencing artifact.

The chain combines TRBV9 with TRBJ1-4, with D uncertain. The sequencing input was PBMCs. This TCR derives from a woman in her thirties or forties in good health and CMV-seronegative. CDR3 in DNA: TGTGCCAGCAGCGTAGGAGTTACGGTCGAAAAACTGTTTTTT. This translates into CASSVGVTVEKLFF.